This T cell receptor beta chain was sequenced in a study of CD8 T cells in Susac syndrome. Reverse transcription of 0.5 to 1 ug RNA used random hexamers. The method of amplification for TCR beta CDR3 was immunoSEQ multiplex PCR, covering 54 Vbeta and 13 Jbeta. TCRdb re-derived calls from the immunoSEQ multiplex PCR reads in MiXCR, one entry per CDR3 protein. The sample shows 250,000 to 350,000 distinct CDR3 sequences, 90% to 95% of them seen only once. Germline assignment: CDR1 SNHLY and CDR2 FYNNEI. Trimming cost V 4 bases and J 4 bases, with 10 bases left between them. This CDR3 contains 14 residues. Sequencing of TCR beta was undertaken in CD8+ and CD4+ T cells derived from blood.

The sample consisted of CD4+ T cells from PBMCs. This clonotype was sampled from a human donor with multiple sclerosis. J is TRBJ2-2 and V is TRBV2; the D is unclear. The CDR3 nucleotides read TGTGCCAGCAGTGGGGCTAGACCCACCGGGGAGCTGTTTTTT. It translates to CASSGARPTGELFF.